These 3 T cell receptor beta chains were all obtained from the same sample, sequenced in a study of response to subunit inactivated influenza vaccine. TCRdb re-derived calls from the RT-PCR reads in MiXCR, one entry per CDR3 protein. The sample comprises about 500,000 distinct CDR3 sequences, approximately 17% of which are singletons, and around 3% rests with the top ten. Here the sequenced sample was CD4+ T cells sorted from PBMCs, taken less than 25 months after vaccination. The receptors were sampled from a man in his fifties or sixties who received an inactivated influenza vaccine.

The chain links TRBV3-1 to TRBJ1-3; possibly TRBD1 for D (6 bases). This CDR3 has 17 amino acids. The germline V gene has CDR1 LGHDT and CDR2 YNNKEL (reference sequence). With 6 bases removed from V and 0 bases from J, the gap between germline ends came to 18 bases. CDR3 nucleotides: TGTGCCAGCAGAAAAACCGGACAGACCGTCTCTGGAAACACCATATATTTT. Translating gives CASRKTGQTVSGNTIYF.

The J gene is TRBJ2-3, the V gene TRBV20-1; the D gene is possibly TRBD1 (6 bases). Between the trimmed V and J ends, which lost 4 bases and 2 bases, there was a span of 16 bases. CDR1 is DFQATT, CDR2 SNEGSKA, per germline (reference sequence). The CDR3 consists of 15 residues. The CDR3 DNA is TGCAGTGCTACCCCAACAGAGGGGGTCACAGATACGCAGTATTTT. Protein: CSATPTEGVTDTQYF.

The V and J genes are TRBV28 and TRBJ2-2; no reliable D call. This CDR3 spans 12 amino acids. V gave up 10 bases and J gave up 1 base, with 7 bases separating them. Germline CDR1 is MDHEN and CDR2 is SYDVKM. The CDR3 nucleotides read TGTGCCACCAGAAAGAACACCGGGGAGCTGTTTTTT. It codes for CATRKNTGELFF.